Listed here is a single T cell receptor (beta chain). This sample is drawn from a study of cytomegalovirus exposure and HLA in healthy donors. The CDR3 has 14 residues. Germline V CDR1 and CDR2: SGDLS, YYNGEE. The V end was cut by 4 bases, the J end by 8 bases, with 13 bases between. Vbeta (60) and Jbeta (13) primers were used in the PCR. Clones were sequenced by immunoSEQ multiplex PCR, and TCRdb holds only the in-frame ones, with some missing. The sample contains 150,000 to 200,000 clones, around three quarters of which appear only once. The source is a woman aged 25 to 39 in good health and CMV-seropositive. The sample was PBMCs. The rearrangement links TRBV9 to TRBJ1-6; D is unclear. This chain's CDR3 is CASSPRVFYSPLHF. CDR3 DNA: TGTGCCAGCAGCCCTCGGGTCTTCTATTCACCCCTCCACTTT.